Listed below are T cell receptor beta chains from one sample, sequenced in a study of T cells in Graves' hyperthyroidism and ophthalmopathy. Using its own MiXCR run on the multiplex PCR reads, TCRdb lists one record per CDR3 protein. Here the sample spans about 350,000 distinct CDR3 sequences, over 11% being singletons. The sequencing sample was made of blood. These receptors were taken from a woman between 25 and 40 years old with Graves' hyperthyroidism. Each CDR3 is given with its conserved first and last residue. The D gene is left open where the match is weak. Clone size appears in some rows only: once, few, many, or a class for an expanded clone.

many TRBD2 TRBJ2-7 TRBV9 CASSPGTSRLYEQYF TGTGCCAGCAGCCCAGGGACTAGCCGGCTCTACGAGCAGTACTTC
many NA TRBJ1-5 TRBV6-1 CASRDRPSKKVQPQHF TGTGCCAGCAGAGACAGGCCCTCTAAGAAGGTTCAGCCCCAGCATTTT
many NA TRBJ2-7 TRBV28 CASSLGIYEQYF TGTGCCAGCAGTTTAGGGATCTACGAGCAGTACTTC
many NA TRBJ2-4 TRBV2 CASSIQALLAKNIQYF TGTGCCAGCAGTATACAAGCTCTACTAGCCAAAAACATTCAGTACTTC
NA NA TRBJ1-4 TRBV19 CASRPELSTNEKLFF TGTGCCAGTAGACCCGAACTTTCAACTAATGAAAAACTGTTTTTT
many NA TRBJ1-2 TRBV12-3/TRBV12-4 CASSSEKAAANYGYTF TGTGCCAGCAGTTCCGAGAAGGCCGCGGCTAACTATGGCTACACCTTC
NA NA TRBJ1-2 TRBV9 CASSLSWQGEGYTF TGTGCCAGCAGCCTCTCCTGGCAGGGTGAGGGCTACACCTTC
NA NA TRBJ1-1 TRBV30 CAWSVNKNTEAFF TGTGCCTGGAGTGTAAATAAGAACACTGAAGCTTTCTTT
NA TRBD2 TRBJ2-5 TRBV28 CASEGLGLAGEETQYF TGTGCCAGCGAAGGTCTTGGACTAGCGGGAGAAGAGACCCAGTACTTC
many NA TRBJ2-3 TRBV20-1 CSARDSLSRESADTQYF TGCAGTGCTAGAGATAGCCTTAGCCGGGAGAGTGCGGATACGCAGTATTTT
many NA TRBJ1-1 TRBV19 CASRIGVESEAFF TGTGCCAGTAGGATCGGGGTAGAATCAGAAGCTTTCTTT
many NA TRBJ2-1 TRBV20-1 CSAFRGSSYNEQFF TGCAGTGCTTTCCGGGGCAGCTCCTACAATGAGCAGTTCTTC
NA TRBD2 TRBJ2-5 TRBV3-1 CASSRLAGSETQYF TGTGCCAGCAGCCGACTAGCGGGTTCGGAGACCCAGTACTTC
many NA TRBJ2-7 TRBV28 CASSRPRTKSYEQYF TGTGCCAGCAGCCGTCCGCGGACGAAGTCCTACGAGCAGTACTTC
many NA TRBJ2-7 TRBV7-9 CASSRGSHEQYF TGTGCCAGCAGCAGGGGTTCCCACGAGCAGTACTTC
NA NA TRBJ1-5 TRBV28 CASKSEMGGILPQHF TGTGCCAGCAAGTCCGAGATGGGGGGCATTTTGCCCCAGCATTTT
few NA TRBJ1-4 TRBV2 CASKVWTGNEKLFF TGTGCCAGCAAGGTATGGACCGGCAATGAAAAACTGTTTTTT
many TRBD2 TRBJ2-5 TRBV6-1 CASSDYGTSGETQYF TGTGCCAGCAGTGACTACGGGACTAGCGGAGAGACCCAGTACTTC
NA TRBD2 TRBJ2-3 TRBV27 CASSSPTGLAGGDTQYF TGTGCCAGCAGTTCGCCCACAGGACTAGCGGGAGGGGATACGCAGTATTTT
many NA TRBJ1-2 TRBV6-1 CASTPHRGFGPTNYGYTF TGTGCCAGCACTCCACATAGGGGGTTTGGCCCGACTAACTATGGCTACACCTTC
many TRBD1 TRBJ1-2 TRBV4-2 CASSPPGIQGSNYGYTF TGTGCCAGCAGCCCGCCCGGAATACAGGGGTCTAACTATGGCTACACCTTC
NA TRBD2 TRBJ2-4 TRBV29-1 CSVEDPGRDKNIQYF TGCAGCGTTGAAGACCCCGGGAGGGACAAAAACATTCAGTACTTC
few NA TRBJ2-3 TRBV20-1 CSARDGRARIDTQYF TGCAGTGCTAGAGATGGGCGGGCAAGGATAGATACGCAGTATTTT
many TRBD1 TRBJ1-5 TRBV27 CASSFPIPQRQGDQPQHF TGTGCCAGCAGTTTTCCAATTCCCCAACGACAGGGGGATCAGCCCCAGCATTTT